Listed below are T cell receptor beta chains from one sample, sequenced in a study of blood T cell repertoires in COVID-19. Sequencing used immunoSEQ multiplex PCR; TCRdb keeps in-frame clones, though not all of them. Of 60,000 to 75,000 clones in the sample, more than 75% are singletons; the top ten hold around half. The specimen sequenced was peripheral blood. These TCRs come from a woman older than 75 with acute or convalescent COVID-19. CDR3s leave out the opening cysteine and the closing phenylalanine or tryptophan. A D gene is named only where the DNA matches it firmly.

>TRBV7-2|TRBD2
ASSAGREYTEQY
>TRBV29-1|TRBD1
SVERGQGNTQY
>TRBV30|TRBD1
AWTGGHEQY
>TRBV5-1|-
ASRQAMNTEAF
>TRBV27|TRBD1
ASSLLDRGTPSEQF
>TRBV28|-
ASSTQTSTGELF
>TRBV6-5|-
ASTQWGAGNTIY
>TRBV18|TRBD1
ASSPPRGTGANNEQF
>TRBV30|-
AWSVWPLRHANTEAF
>TRBV28|-
ASSWGTESYGYT
>TRBV7-9|-
ASSLTNQPQH
>TRBV18|-
ASSPMAVMNTGELF
>TRBV27|-
ATARQETQY
>TRBV6-1|-
ASSDGLSYNEQF
>TRBV20-1|-
SARPRGGYT
>TRBV12-3/TRBV12-4|TRBD1
ATKRQGRTEAF
>TRBV5-5|-
ASSLATANTGELF
>TRBV10-3|TRBD2
AIGTSGSYNEQF
>TRBV19|-
ASSRTPGTGELF
>TRBV6-2/TRBV6-3|-
ASSYAGLVNTEAF